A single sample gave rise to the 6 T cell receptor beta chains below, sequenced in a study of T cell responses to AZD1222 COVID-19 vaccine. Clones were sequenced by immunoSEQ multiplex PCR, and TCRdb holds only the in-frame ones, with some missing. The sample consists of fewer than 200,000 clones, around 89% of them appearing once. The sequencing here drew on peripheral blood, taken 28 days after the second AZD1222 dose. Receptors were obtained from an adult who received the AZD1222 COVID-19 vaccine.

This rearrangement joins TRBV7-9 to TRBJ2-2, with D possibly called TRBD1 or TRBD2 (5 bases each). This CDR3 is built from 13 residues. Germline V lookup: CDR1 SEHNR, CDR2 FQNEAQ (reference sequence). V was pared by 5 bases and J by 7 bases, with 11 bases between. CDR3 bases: TGTGCCAGCAGCGCAGATGGGGGCGGGGAGCTGTTTTTT. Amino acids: CASSADGGGELFF.

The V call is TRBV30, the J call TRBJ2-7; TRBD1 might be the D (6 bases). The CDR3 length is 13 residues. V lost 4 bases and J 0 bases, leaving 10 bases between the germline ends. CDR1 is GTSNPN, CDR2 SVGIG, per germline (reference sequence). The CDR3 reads CAWKVTGSYEQYF. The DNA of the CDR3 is TGTGCCTGGAAAGTGACAGGCTCCTACGAGCAGTACTTC.

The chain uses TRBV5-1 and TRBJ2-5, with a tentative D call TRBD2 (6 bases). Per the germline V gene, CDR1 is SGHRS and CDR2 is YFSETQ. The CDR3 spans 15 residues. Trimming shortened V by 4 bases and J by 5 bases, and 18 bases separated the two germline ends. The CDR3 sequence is CASSPEGRPQETQYF. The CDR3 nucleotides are TGCGCCAGCAGCCCGGAGGGCAGGCCCCAGGAGACCCAGTACTTC.

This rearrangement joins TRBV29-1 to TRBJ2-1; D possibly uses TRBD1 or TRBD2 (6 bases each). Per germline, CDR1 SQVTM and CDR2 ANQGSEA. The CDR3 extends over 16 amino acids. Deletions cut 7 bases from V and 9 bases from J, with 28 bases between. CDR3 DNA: TGCAGCGCCGCCACCACGGGGGCACAGGTCGGCGGTGAGCAGTTCTTC. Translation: CSAATTGAQVGGEQFF.

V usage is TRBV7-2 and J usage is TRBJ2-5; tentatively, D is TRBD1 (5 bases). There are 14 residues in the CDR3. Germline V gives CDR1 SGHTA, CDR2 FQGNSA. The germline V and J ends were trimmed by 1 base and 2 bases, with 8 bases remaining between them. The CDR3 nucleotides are TGTGCCAGCAGCTTAGGGGCAGGGCAAGAGACCCAGTACTTC. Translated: CASSLGAGQETQYF. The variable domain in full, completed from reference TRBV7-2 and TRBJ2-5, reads GAGVSQSPSNKVTEKGKDVELRCDPISGHTALYWYRQSLGQGLEFLIYFQGNSAPDKSGLPSDRFSAERTGGSVSTLTIQRTQQEDSAVYLCASSLGAGQETQYFGPGTRLLVL.

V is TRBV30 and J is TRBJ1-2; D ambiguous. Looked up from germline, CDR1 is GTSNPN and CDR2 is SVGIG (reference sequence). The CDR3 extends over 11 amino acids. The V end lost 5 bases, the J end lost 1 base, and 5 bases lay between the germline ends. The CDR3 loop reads CAWGFNYGYTF. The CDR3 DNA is TGTGCCTGGGGCTTTAACTATGGCTACACCTTC.